Presented here are 15 T cell receptor beta chains from one specimen sequenced in a study of cytomegalovirus exposure and HLA in healthy donors. This PCR relied on a set of 60 Vbeta primers and 13 Jbeta primers. Profiling relied on immunoSEQ multiplex PCR, and the TCRdb table lists in-frame clones only, not all of them. This repertoire shows more than 140,000 clones, about 80% found once; its top ten account for approximately 5.5%. The source material was PBMCs. All receptors come from a man aged 25-45 years in good health and CMV-seropositive.

This chain uses TRBV18 with TRBJ1-5; tentatively, D is TRBD1 (6 bases). Germline V gene lookup returns CDR1 KGHSH and CDR2 LQKENI. The CDR3 runs to 16 residues. The V gene lost 2 bases and the J gene lost 0 bases, with 11 bases spanning the gap. CDR3 region: CASSPGQRYSNQPQHF. The CDR3 coding sequence is TGTGCCAGCTCACCAGGACAGCGATATAGCAATCAGCCCCAGCATTTT.

The rearrangement uses TRBV6-5 and TRBJ2-5; a possible D gene is TRBD1 (6 bases). The J call is doubtful: the DNA matches TRBJ2-7 better. The CDR3 runs to 14 residues. CDR1 and CDR2 (germline): MNHEY, SVGAGI. CDR3 region: CASSVTGTSYEQYF. Written as DNA, the CDR3 is TGTGCCAGCAGTGTTACAGGGACATCCTACGAGCAGTACTTC.

The chain couples TRBV6-5 to TRBJ2-1; D possibly corresponds to TRBD1 (5 bases). Trimming pared 2 bases from V and 0 bases from J, leaving 8 bases between. Germline V gives CDR1 MNHEY, CDR2 SVGAGI. This CDR3 contains 15 residues. The CDR3 coding sequence is TGTGCCAGCAGTTACAGGGGAACCTCCTACAATGAGCAGTTCTTC. Protein sequence: CASSYRGTSYNEQFF.

This chain links TRBV11-2 with TRBJ2-5; the D is unclear. This CDR3 spans 13 amino acids. Per the germline V gene, CDR1 is SGHAT and CDR2 is FQNNGV. V was pared by 4 bases and J by 2 bases, with 8 bases between. The CDR3 region has the DNA TGTGCCAGCAGCTGGTCTAGTCAAGAGACCCAGTACTTC. As protein: CASSWSSQETQYF.

The chain combines TRBV20-1 with TRBJ2-3, with D hard to call. V was pared by 7 bases and J by 0 bases, with 5 bases between. Germline assignment: CDR1 DFQATT and CDR2 SNEGSKA (reference sequence). The CDR3 consists of 11 residues. This CDR3 is CSGLSTDTQYF. The CDR3 coding sequence is TGCAGTGGGCTTAGCACAGATACGCAGTATTTT.

The chain has TRBV5-1 and TRBJ1-4, with D perhaps TRBD1 (5 bases). In germline, CDR1 is SGHRS, CDR2 YFSETQ. This CDR3 has 15 amino acids. The ends were cut back, 0 bases at V and 4 bases at J, with 10 bases in the middle. The CDR3 loop is CASSLEAGNNEKLFF. DNA for the CDR3: TGCGCCAGCAGCTTGGAGGCAGGGAATAATGAAAAACTGTTTTTT.

The chain has TRBV5-1 and TRBJ2-1; no reliable D call. The germline gives CDR1 SGHRS, CDR2 YFSETQ. The V gene lost 0 bases and the J gene lost 5 bases, with 6 bases spanning the gap. The CDR3 totals 13 residues. CDR3 sequence reads: CASSLDRNNEQFF. The CDR3 bases are TGCGCCAGCAGCTTGGACAGAAACAATGAGCAGTTCTTC.

Turning to this clone: A much larger clonotype is one base distant, so this may be a read error. J is TRBJ2-3 and V is TRBV6-4; 13 bases agree with TRBD2. From germline, CDR1 is MRHNA and CDR2 SNTAGT. The CDR3 sequence is 15 residues long. The ends lost 3 bases at V and 4 bases at J; junction bases unmatched: 1. The CDR3 spells CASSETSGGADTQYF. The CDR3, as DNA: TGTGCCAGCAGTGAAACTAGCGGGGGGGCAGATACGCAGTATTTT.

J is TRBJ2-7 and V is TRBV6-5; a weak D match, TRBD2 (5 bases). Trimming stripped 5 bases from V and 2 bases from J, with 10 bases between. The CDR3 covers 13 residues. Germline-derived CDR1 and CDR2 are MNHEY and SVGAGI. CDR3 coding DNA: TGTGCCAGCAGTCAAGGACTTACCTACGAGCAGTACTTC. It is translated as CASSQGLTYEQYF.

The rearrangement joins TRBV18 to TRBJ1-2; D is possibly TRBD1 (6 bases). This CDR3 is built from 13 residues. Trimming left V 4 bases short and J 6 bases short, with 12 bases between. The V gene's germline CDR1 is KGHSH and CDR2 LQKENI. The CDR3 here is CASSHDRNDGYTF. CDR3 coding DNA: TGTGCCAGCTCACACGACAGGAACGATGGCTACACCTTC.

The chain links TRBV11-2 to TRBJ2-5; D unclear. In germline, CDR1 is SGHAT, CDR2 FQNNGV. The V end was cut by 1 base, the J end by 6 bases, with 12 bases between. This CDR3 is built from 14 residues. CDR3 nucleotides: TGTGCCAGCAGCTTAGGAGGAGTTCGGCAGACCCAGTACTTC. This codes for CASSLGGVRQTQYF.

V and J are TRBV28 and TRBJ1-6; D call uncertain. Trimming stripped 9 bases from V and 2 bases from J, with 11 bases between. Germline CDR1 reads MDHEN; CDR2 reads SYDVKM. CDR3 size: 14 residues. The CDR3 here is CASSGPAYNSPLHF. For the CDR3, the DNA is TGTGCCAGTAGCGGCCCAGCCTATAATTCACCCCTCCACTTT.

This clone came up a few times. The chain is built from TRBV6-4 and TRBJ2-3; weak D call: TRBD1 (5 bases). From germline, CDR1 is MRHNA and CDR2 SNTAGT. The V end was cut by 0 bases, the J end by 0 bases, with 10 bases between. The CDR3 runs 16 residues. The CDR3 sequence: CASSDSKGSSTDTQYF. The DNA of the CDR3 is TGTGCCAGCAGTGACTCGAAGGGGTCGAGCACAGATACGCAGTATTTT.

V is TRBV28 and J is TRBJ1-2; D gene unclear. CDR1 and CDR2 from the germline V gene are MDHEN and SYDVKM. This CDR3 has 13 residues. The V gene lost 2 bases and the J gene lost 4 bases, with 8 bases spanning the gap. DNA for the CDR3: TGTGCCAGCAGTTTAGAGCGGATCTATGGCTACACCTTC. Its translation is CASSLERIYGYTF.

V usage is TRBV27 and J usage is TRBJ2-7, with a weak D call TRBD2 (5 bases). Germline values: CDR1 MNHEY, CDR2 SMNVEV (reference sequence). This CDR3 has 14 amino acids. Trimming cost V 5 bases and J 3 bases, with 14 bases left between them. CDR3 in DNA: TGTGCCAGCAGTCCTGGACTGGAAGGCTACGAGCAGTACTTC. Translating gives CASSPGLEGYEQYF.